This TCR beta chain came from a study of early T cells in non-severe SARS-CoV-2 infection (dated by TCRdb to the early 2020s). About the full investigation: Because TCR sequencing relied on bulk RNA taken from unsorted whole blood, pairing of alpha and beta chains was not possible.

The paper as a whole reports these results and caveats: VDJdb matching was skewed toward anti-spike CD8 responses and likely underestimated virus-specific expansions, missing private and CD4 specificities.

The CDR3 runs 15 residues from the cysteine to the phenylalanine. The sequence is cut down to CDR3 DNA, 45 bases in frame from base 1. Per the germline V gene, SGHTA is the CDR1 and FQGNSA is the CDR2. V loses 0 bases, J loses 9 bases, and the germline ends lie 15 bases apart. The method was 5' RACE. The instrument was a NextSeq 500. Unique molecular identifiers were attached to individual cDNA molecules in the TCR library protocol so that sequencing error and PCR bias could be corrected. Both TCR alpha and beta chains were sequenced, and tight co-correlation was observed between alpha and beta sequence abundances in each sample. The published analysis was carried out like this. Decombinator V4 was used to perform V gene, J gene and CDR3 annotation of TCR sequences. Expanded TCRs were defined as changing significantly between any two time points under a Poisson model with p below 0.0001. Abundances of TCRs were expressed as counts per million after normalisation to the total number of TCRs sequenced in each sample. MAIT TCRs were defined by TRAV1-2 paired with TRAJ12, TRAJ20 or TRAJ33, and iNKT TCRs by TRAV10 paired with TRAJ18. A search of VDJdb, accessed on 1 November 2021, was run for TCRs annotated to CMV, EBV and SARS-CoV-2, with TCRs annotated for multiple antigens excluded. TCRdb reran the public reads through fastp at Q25 and MiXCR, keeping productive beta chains. Rows with a matching CDR3 protein are joined into one entry that keeps the most common DNA and genes. These V and J calls originate from TCRdb's pipeline instead of the authors' own analysis. This sample lists over 25,000 distinct CDR3 sequences; around 5% were detected once. The top ten clones comprise 0.92% of the sample.

This was a case-control study nested in a cohort of healthcare workers in London, UK, who had nasopharyngeal swab PCR tests and blood samples taken every week. Healthcare workers were recruited during the week of the UK lockdown, between 23 and 31 March 2020, and followed weekly for up to roughly 15 weeks. This clonotype was seen at least ten times. Its antigen is unknown. No base-level quality is on record; no much larger clone is a single base apart. The sample consisted of whole blood. The chain was built from TRBV7-2 and TRBJ2-1; the D gene cannot be resolved reliably. This receptor was taken from an adult who was a healthcare worker with PCR-confirmed SARS-CoV-2 infection or an uninfected control (not recorded which). The CDR3 is CASSLANFVGGEQFF. The nucleotide sequence is TGTGCCAGCAGCTTAGCCAATTTCGTGGGCGGTGAGCAGTTCTTC. Joined to the reference TRBV7-2 and TRBJ2-1 proteins, this CDR3 gives the full variable domain: GAGVSQSPSNKVTEKGKDVELRCDPISGHTALYWYRQSLGQGLEFLIYFQGNSAPDKSGLPSDRFSAERTGGSVSTLTIQRTQQEDSAVYLCASSLANFVGGEQFFGPGTRLTVL.